This T cell receptor beta chain was documented in a study of cytomegalovirus exposure and HLA in healthy donors. This clone has only a few counts. 60 Vbeta and 13 Jbeta primers were used in PCR. Sequencing used immunoSEQ multiplex PCR; TCRdb keeps in-frame clones, though not all of them. The data hold about 94,000 clones, with about 62% observed a single time. The sequence was obtained from a young man in good health and CMV-seronegative. The specimen was PBMCs.

The CDR3 DNA follows: TGTGCCAGCATCTCGGACATAAATTCACCCCTCCACTTT. Amino acid sequence: CASISDINSPLHF. This rearrangement joins TRBV6-1 to TRBJ1-6, with D perhaps TRBD1 (5 bases). V was pared by 7 bases and J by 7 bases, with 11 bases between. The CDR3 runs 13 residues. The germline V gene encodes CDR1 MNHNS and CDR2 SASEGT.